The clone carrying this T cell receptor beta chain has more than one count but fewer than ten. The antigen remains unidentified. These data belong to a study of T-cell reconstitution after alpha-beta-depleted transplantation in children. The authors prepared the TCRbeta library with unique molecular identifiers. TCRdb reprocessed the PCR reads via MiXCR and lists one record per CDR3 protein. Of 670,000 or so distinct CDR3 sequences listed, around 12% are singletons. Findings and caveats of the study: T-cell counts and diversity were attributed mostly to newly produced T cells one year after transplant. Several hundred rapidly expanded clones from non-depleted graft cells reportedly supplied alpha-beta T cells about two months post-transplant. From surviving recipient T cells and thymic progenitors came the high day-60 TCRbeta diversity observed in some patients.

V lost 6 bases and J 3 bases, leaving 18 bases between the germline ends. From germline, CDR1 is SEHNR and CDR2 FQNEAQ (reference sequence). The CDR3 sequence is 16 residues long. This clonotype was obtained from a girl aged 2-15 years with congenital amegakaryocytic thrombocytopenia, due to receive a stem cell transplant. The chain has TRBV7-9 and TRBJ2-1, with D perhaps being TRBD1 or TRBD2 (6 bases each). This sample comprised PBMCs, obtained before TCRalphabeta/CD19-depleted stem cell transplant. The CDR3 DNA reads TGTGCCAGCAGGCCCTTAGCGGACAGCCACTACAATGAGCAGTTCTTC. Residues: CASRPLADSHYNEQFF.